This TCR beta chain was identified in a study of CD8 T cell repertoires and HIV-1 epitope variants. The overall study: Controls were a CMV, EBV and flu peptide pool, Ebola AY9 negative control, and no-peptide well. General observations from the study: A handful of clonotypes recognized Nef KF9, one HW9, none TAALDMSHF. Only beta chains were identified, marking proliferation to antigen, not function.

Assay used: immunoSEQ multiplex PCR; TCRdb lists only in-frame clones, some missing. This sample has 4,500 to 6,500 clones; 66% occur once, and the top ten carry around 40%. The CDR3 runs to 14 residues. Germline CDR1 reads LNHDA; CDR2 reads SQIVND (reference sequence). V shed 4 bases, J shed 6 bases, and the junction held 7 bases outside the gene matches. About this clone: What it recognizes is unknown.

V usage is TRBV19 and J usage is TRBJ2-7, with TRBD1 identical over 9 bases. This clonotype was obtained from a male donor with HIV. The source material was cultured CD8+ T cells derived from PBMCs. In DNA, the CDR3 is TGTGCCAGTAGTAGAGGGACAGGGCCTGGCGAGCAGTACTTC. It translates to CASSRGTGPGEQYF.